Listed below are T cell receptor beta chains from one sample, sequenced in a study of blood T cell repertoires in COVID-19. The protocol was immunoSEQ multiplex PCR, while the TCRdb copy is restricted to in-frame clones and leaves out a portion. Seen here are 300,000 to 350,000 clones, approximately 91% observed once, and the top ten hold 5.5% to 7.5%. The sample comprised peripheral blood. These receptors were obtained from a woman in her 70s with COVID-19, enrolled during active disease. Each CDR3 is given with its conserved first and last residue. Fields, in order: J gene, D gene, V gene, clone size, CDR3 DNA, CDR3 protein. D genes are given only for firm matches. Rows give clone size only sometimes, using once, few, many, or a class for an expanded clone.

j_gene: TRBJ2-6; d_gene: TRBD1; v_gene: TRBV19; abundance: .; CDR3nt: TGTGCCAGTATTCAGGGGGCCGCCTCCTCTGGGGCCAACGTCCTGACTTTC; CDR3aa: CASIQGAASSGANVLTF
j_gene: TRBJ1-1; d_gene: TRBD1; v_gene: TRBV27; abundance: .; CDR3nt: TGTGCCAGCAGTTTAACAGGGGGCCCCGGCACTGAAGCTTTCTTT; CDR3aa: CASSLTGGPGTEAFF
j_gene: TRBJ2-7; d_gene: TRBD1; v_gene: TRBV2; abundance: .; CDR3nt: TGTGCCAGCAGTGAGGACAGGGGAGGGTACGAGCAGTACTTC; CDR3aa: CASSEDRGGYEQYF
j_gene: TRBJ2-2; d_gene: TRBD1; v_gene: TRBV10-3; abundance: .; CDR3nt: TGTGCCATCCGGGACAGGGGAACGGAGGGGGAGCTGTTTTTT; CDR3aa: CAIRDRGTEGELFF
j_gene: TRBJ1-4; d_gene: .; v_gene: TRBV11-2; abundance: .; CDR3nt: TGTGCCAGCAGCTCCTGGACAGATTCCAATGAAAAACTGTTTTTT; CDR3aa: CASSSWTDSNEKLFF
j_gene: TRBJ2-7; d_gene: .; v_gene: TRBV5-6; abundance: .; CDR3nt: TGTGCCAGCAGCGCAGGAAGCTCCTACGAGCAGTACTTC; CDR3aa: CASSAGSSYEQYF
j_gene: TRBJ2-3; d_gene: .; v_gene: TRBV28; abundance: .; CDR3nt: TGTGCCAGCAGTTTGGGGGGGCGGACAGATACGCAGTATTTT; CDR3aa: CASSLGGRTDTQYF
j_gene: TRBJ1-1; d_gene: TRBD1; v_gene: TRBV6-6; abundance: .; CDR3nt: TGTGCCAGCGACCCCAGGGGGCTTGGTGAAGCTTTCTTT; CDR3aa: CASDPRGLGEAFF
j_gene: TRBJ1-1; d_gene: .; v_gene: TRBV27; abundance: .; CDR3nt: TGTGCCAGCAGCCCTTCGGGGGACACTGAAGCTTTCTTT; CDR3aa: CASSPSGDTEAFF
j_gene: TRBJ1-2; d_gene: TRBD1; v_gene: TRBV3-1/TRBV3-2; abundance: .; CDR3nt: TGTGCCAGCAGCCAAAGACCGGGACAGGGCTTCTATGGCTACACCTTC; CDR3aa: CASSQRPGQGFYGYTF
j_gene: TRBJ1-1; d_gene: .; v_gene: TRBV29-1; abundance: .; CDR3nt: TGCAGCGTTGACAGGGGCCCTGAAGCTTTCTTT; CDR3aa: CSVDRGPEAFF
j_gene: TRBJ2-2; d_gene: .; v_gene: TRBV9; abundance: .; CDR3nt: TGTGCCAGCAGCGTAGCTACGTGGGGGCAGGACACCGGGGAGCTGTTTTTT; CDR3aa: CASSVATWGQDTGELFF
j_gene: TRBJ2-1; d_gene: TRBD1; v_gene: TRBV5-1; abundance: .; CDR3nt: TGCGCCAGCAGCCGGGGACAGAGCTCCTACAATGAGCAGTTCTTC; CDR3aa: CASSRGQSSYNEQFF
j_gene: TRBJ2-7; d_gene: TRBD1; v_gene: TRBV7-6; abundance: .; CDR3nt: TGTGCCAGCAGCTTAGGGGTGGGACAGGCAAACGAGCAGTACTTC; CDR3aa: CASSLGVGQANEQYF
j_gene: TRBJ1-1; d_gene: TRBD1; v_gene: TRBV6-5; abundance: once; CDR3nt: TGTGCCAGCAGCCTAGGAGAGGACAGGGGGATATCTTTCTTT; CDR3aa: CASSLGEDRGISFF
j_gene: TRBJ1-6; d_gene: .; v_gene: TRBV19; abundance: .; CDR3nt: TGTGCCAGTAGTACCGACAGCTCCTATAATTCACCCCTCCACTTT; CDR3aa: CASSTDSSYNSPLHF
j_gene: TRBJ1-1; d_gene: .; v_gene: TRBV6-5; abundance: .; CDR3nt: TGTGCCAGCAATCACCTCGGACAGAGGAACACTGAAGCTTTCTTT; CDR3aa: CASNHLGQRNTEAFF
j_gene: TRBJ2-7; d_gene: .; v_gene: TRBV6-5; abundance: few; CDR3nt: TGTGCCAGCAGTTTAGGGGTCGGCGAGCAGTACTTC; CDR3aa: CASSLGVGEQYF
j_gene: TRBJ2-2; d_gene: TRBD1; v_gene: TRBV7-2; abundance: .; CDR3nt: TGTGCCAGCAGCGCGCCCTGGGACAGTCGCACCGGGGAGCTGTTTTTT; CDR3aa: CASSAPWDSRTGELFF
j_gene: TRBJ1-5; d_gene: .; v_gene: TRBV6-1; abundance: .; CDR3nt: TGTGCCAGCAGTGAAAGTCAGGGTCTCCGGCCCCAGCATTTT; CDR3aa: CASSESQGLRPQHF
j_gene: TRBJ2-2; d_gene: TRBD2; v_gene: TRBV2; abundance: .; CDR3nt: TGTGCCAGCAGTGGGACTAGCGGGGAGCTAACCGGGGAGCTGTTTTTT; CDR3aa: CASSGTSGELTGELFF
j_gene: TRBJ1-6; d_gene: .; v_gene: TRBV7-9; abundance: .; CDR3nt: TGTGCCAGCAGCTCCGCGGGGAATTCACCCCTCCACTTT; CDR3aa: CASSSAGNSPLHF
j_gene: TRBJ1-1; d_gene: .; v_gene: TRBV28; abundance: few; CDR3nt: TGTGCCAGCACCCTAACAGCCATGAACACTGAAGCTTTCTTT; CDR3aa: CASTLTAMNTEAFF
j_gene: TRBJ1-6; d_gene: TRBD1; v_gene: TRBV6-5; abundance: .; CDR3nt: TGTGCCAGCACCGCGACAGGGAAGTCACCCCTCCACTTT; CDR3aa: CASTATGKSPLHF
j_gene: TRBJ1-2; d_gene: TRBD1; v_gene: TRBV13; abundance: .; CDR3nt: TGTGCCAGCAGCCCAACGGGACAGGGGTCCCATGGCTACACCTTC; CDR3aa: CASSPTGQGSHGYTF
j_gene: TRBJ1-2; d_gene: TRBD1; v_gene: TRBV10-3; abundance: .; CDR3nt: TGTGCCATCAGTAAGGACAGGGCGAACTATGGCTACACCTTC; CDR3aa: CAISKDRANYGYTF
j_gene: TRBJ1-1; d_gene: .; v_gene: TRBV9; abundance: .; CDR3nt: TGTGCCAGCAGCGTAGGGAGCCAGGGGCAAGTGAACACTGAAGCTTTCTTT; CDR3aa: CASSVGSQGQVNTEAFF
j_gene: TRBJ1-3; d_gene: .; v_gene: TRBV6-6; abundance: .; CDR3nt: TGTGCCAGCAGCCGCGGGAGGTCGGGAAACACCATATATTTT; CDR3aa: CASSRGRSGNTIYF
j_gene: TRBJ1-2; d_gene: .; v_gene: TRBV7-9; abundance: .; CDR3nt: TGTGCCAGCAGCTTATCGGGCAGGGATGACTATGGCTACACCTTC; CDR3aa: CASSLSGRDDYGYTF
j_gene: TRBJ2-1; d_gene: TRBD2; v_gene: TRBV7-9; abundance: .; CDR3nt: TGTGCCAGCAGCTTGGAAAGGTCGGGGGGGCACTATGAGCAGTTCTTC; CDR3aa: CASSLERSGGHYEQFF
j_gene: TRBJ2-5; d_gene: TRBD1; v_gene: TRBV29-1; abundance: .; CDR3nt: TGCAGCGTCCCTCGGCCCCCCTCTCGGGACAGGGGGTCCCAAGAGACCCAGTACTTC; CDR3aa: CSVPRPPSRDRGSQETQYF
j_gene: TRBJ2-1; d_gene: .; v_gene: TRBV4-3; abundance: .; CDR3nt: TGCGCCAGCAGCCAAGACAGGGCTGCAAATGAGCAGTTCTTC; CDR3aa: CASSQDRAANEQFF